The present T cell receptor (beta chain) was sequenced within a study of T cells in Graves' hyperthyroidism and ophthalmopathy. Points from the study as a whole: Most expanded thyroid clonotypes above 0.001 also appeared in blood. Model-based prediction identified ophthalmopathy a median around 6.7 months prior to its onset.

The diagnostic basis comprised clinical symptoms, serum thyroxine and TRAb, thyroid ultrasound and orbital computed tomography. Many counts were recorded for this clonotype. Its antigen is unknown. The J segment lost 5 bases and the V segment lost 8 bases, leaving 17 bases of the junction unmatched. From germline, CDR1 is DFQATT and CDR2 SNEGSKA (reference sequence). The CDR3 extends over 16 amino acids. Template material for amplifying TCR beta CDR3 regions consisted of RNA transcripts. When the TCR CDR3 underwent first-round RT-PCR, the HTBI primer set was used. MiXCR, run by TCRdb on the multiplex PCR reads, gives a single entry per CDR3 protein. This sample has about 600,000 distinct CDR3 sequences, with around 16% found just once.

The sequencing sample was made of blood. The receptor was isolated from a woman in her thirties or forties with Graves' ophthalmopathy. The V gene is TRBV20-1, the J gene TRBJ1-1, with 10 bases that match TRBD1. CDR3 in DNA: TGCAGTCCTGCTAGTGGGACGACAGGGGGCAAGACTGAAGCTTTCTTT. Protein: CSPASGTTGGKTEAFF.